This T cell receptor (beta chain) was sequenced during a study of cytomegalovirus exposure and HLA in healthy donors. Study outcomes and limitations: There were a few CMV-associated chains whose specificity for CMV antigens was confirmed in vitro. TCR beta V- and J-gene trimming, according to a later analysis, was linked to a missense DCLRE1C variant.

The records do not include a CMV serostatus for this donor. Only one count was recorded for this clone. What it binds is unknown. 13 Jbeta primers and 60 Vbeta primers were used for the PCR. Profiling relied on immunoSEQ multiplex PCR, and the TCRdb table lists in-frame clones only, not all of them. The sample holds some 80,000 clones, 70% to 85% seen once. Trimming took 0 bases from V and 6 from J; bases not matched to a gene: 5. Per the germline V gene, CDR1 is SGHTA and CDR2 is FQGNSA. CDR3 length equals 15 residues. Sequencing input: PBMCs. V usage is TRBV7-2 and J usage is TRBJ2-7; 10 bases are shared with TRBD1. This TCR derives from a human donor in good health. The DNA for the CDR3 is TGTGCCAGCAGCTTAGCGCGGGACAGGGGTTCCGAGCAGTACTTC. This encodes CASSLARDRGSEQYF.